Given below is one TCR beta chain in context. This sample was taken from a study of blood T cell repertoires in COVID-19. The protocol was immunoSEQ multiplex PCR, while the TCRdb copy is restricted to in-frame clones and leaves out a portion. The profile shows about 98,000 clones, over 70% of them singletons. Sequencing was carried out using peripheral blood. The origin of this receptor is a woman of 80 years or more with acute or convalescent COVID-19.

The CDR3 nucleotides read TGTGCCAGCAGCTTGGGTAGTAGGCAGTACGTC. Translated, it gives CASSLGSRQYV. The chain links TRBV5-8 to TRBJ2-7; D gene ambiguous. The V end was cut by 0 bases, the J end by 9 bases, with 7 bases between. The CDR3 totals 11 residues. Per the germline V gene, CDR1 is SGHTS and CDR2 is YDEGEE.